This T cell receptor (beta chain) was documented in a study of beta chain features in type 1 diabetes. Study as a whole: Over all samples combined, 107,917,701 sorted cells were examined.

Trimming stripped 5 bases from V and 3 bases from J, with 11 bases between. Per the germline V gene, CDR1 is MDHEN and CDR2 is SYDVKM. This CDR3 has 13 residues. Study findings and constraints: Cells with high TCR expression could be over-represented when cDNA is sequenced.

Turning to this clone: Antigen unknown.

cDNA synthesis used the whole RNA isolate, giving expressed TCRB sequences. The assay was immunoSEQ multiplex PCR, and TCRdb's table has in-frame clones only and misses some. The sample lists about 220,000 clones; approximately 10% were seen once. The sequence derives from a man younger than 35 in good health. The sample taken for sequencing was central memory CD4+ T cells from blood. The rearrangement joins TRBV28 to TRBJ2-7; possibly TRBD1 for D (6 bases). CDR3 protein: CASSPGDRYEQYF. Written as DNA, the CDR3 is TGTGCCAGCAGTCCAGGGGATCGCTACGAGCAGTACTTC.